The rows below give T cell receptor beta chains drawn from one sample of a study of blood T cell repertoires in COVID-19. Some clones are missing from TCRdb's copy, which holds only in-frame ones; the method was immunoSEQ multiplex PCR. The sample includes about 260,000 clones, approximately 88% of them seen just once. Source material: PBMCs or T cells enriched from blood (not recorded which). The receptors originated from a woman aged 40 to 49 with acute COVID-19. CDR3s include the opening cysteine and the closing phenylalanine or tryptophan. Size is omitted from some rows. Given values are once, few, many or a class for expanded clones.

V gene: TRBV5-1
clone size: .
CDR3 protein: CASSFGTSGNEQFF

V gene: TRBV7-2
clone size: .
CDR3 protein: CASSLSGVTAFF

V gene: TRBV5-1
clone size: many
CDR3 protein: CASSLEHHEQFF

V gene: TRBV19
clone size: .
CDR3 protein: CASSREGLSSGNTIYF

V gene: TRBV2
clone size: once
CDR3 protein: CASPGGSSGTIDTQYF

V gene: TRBV7-2
clone size: .
CDR3 protein: CASSLGVSAPRGEKLFF

V gene: TRBV29-1
clone size: .
CDR3 protein: CSVLRDSNYGYTF

V gene: TRBV2
clone size: .
CDR3 protein: CASSSPGGGNQPQHF

V gene: TRBV10-2
clone size: .
CDR3 protein: CASSEQGSGNYGNEQFF

V gene: TRBV7-9
clone size: .
CDR3 protein: CASSFRTDLEAFF

V gene: TRBV7-9
clone size: .
CDR3 protein: CAIMPDSPTGELFF

V gene: TRBV21-1
clone size: .
CDR3 protein: CARRGCGNTIYF

V gene: TRBV15
clone size: few
CDR3 protein: CATSRSYDRDGRQPQHF

V gene: TRBV5-5
clone size: once
CDR3 protein: CASSLALAGAFTYEQYF

V gene: TRBV5-4
clone size: once
CDR3 protein: CASSRENEQFF

V gene: TRBV6-5
clone size: .
CDR3 protein: CASRKQGQPVYGYTF

V gene: TRBV9
clone size: .
CDR3 protein: CASSAGTVQETQYF

V gene: TRBV3-1/TRBV3-2
clone size: .
CDR3 protein: CASSHHKGQGRNSNQPQHF

V gene: TRBV19
clone size: .
CDR3 protein: CASSRWFAGQAYNEQFF

V gene: TRBV5-1
clone size: .
CDR3 protein: CASRPRADTDTQYF

V gene: TRBV12-3/TRBV12-4
clone size: once
CDR3 protein: CASSWDKDEKLFF

V gene: TRBV5-1
clone size: .
CDR3 protein: CASSLALDRTNEKLFF

V gene: TRBV27
clone size: few
CDR3 protein: CASSSLVTGRHYEQYF

V gene: TRBV7-9
clone size: .
CDR3 protein: CASSATSGDTDTQYF

V gene: TRBV7-9
clone size: .
CDR3 protein: CASSFWAYTDSYNEQFF

V gene: TRBV4-3
clone size: .
CDR3 protein: CASSQAQAAKNIQYF

V gene: TRBV19
clone size: .
CDR3 protein: CASSPPGLGGTEAFF

V gene: TRBV11-3
clone size: .
CDR3 protein: CASSFMGRGQGNEQFF

V gene: TRBV5-1
clone size: .
CDR3 protein: CASSLLTVGQGNNEQYF

V gene: TRBV3-1/TRBV3-2
clone size: .
CDR3 protein: CASSAAERSYNEQFF

V gene: TRBV7-8
clone size: .
CDR3 protein: CASSVAGGFYGYTF

V gene: TRBV9
clone size: .
CDR3 protein: CASSVQGSSYEQYF

V gene: TRBV5-1
clone size: .
CDR3 protein: CASSFVGSSYNEQFF

V gene: TRBV13
clone size: .
CDR3 protein: CASSLGGVVGGAFF